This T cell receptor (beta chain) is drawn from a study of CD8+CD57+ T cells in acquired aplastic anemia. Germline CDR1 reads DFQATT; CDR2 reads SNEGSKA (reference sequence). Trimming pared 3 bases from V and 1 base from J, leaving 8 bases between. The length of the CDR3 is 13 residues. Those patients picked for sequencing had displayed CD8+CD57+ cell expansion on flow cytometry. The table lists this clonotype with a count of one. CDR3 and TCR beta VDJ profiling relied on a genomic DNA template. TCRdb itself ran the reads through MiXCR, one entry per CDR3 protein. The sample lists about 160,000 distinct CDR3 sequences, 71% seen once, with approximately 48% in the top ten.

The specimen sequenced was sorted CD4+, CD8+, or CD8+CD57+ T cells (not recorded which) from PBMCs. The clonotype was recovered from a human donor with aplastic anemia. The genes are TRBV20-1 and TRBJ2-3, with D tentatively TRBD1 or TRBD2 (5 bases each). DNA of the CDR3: TGCAGTGCTAGTGGGGACGGCACAGATACGCAGTATTTT. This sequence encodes CSASGDGTDTQYF.